The rows below give T cell receptor beta chains drawn from one sample of a study of blood T cell repertoires in COVID-19. Libraries were prepared by immunoSEQ multiplex PCR; TCRdb keeps only in-frame clonotypes and omits some of them. This table holds tens of thousands of clones, more than 65% found once. The material sequenced was peripheral blood. These receptors were taken from a man older than 75 with active or convalescent COVID-19. CDR3s include the opening cysteine and the closing phenylalanine or tryptophan. Fields, in order: V gene, J gene, clone size, D gene, CDR3 protein, CDR3 DNA. A D gene is named only where the DNA matches it firmly. The size of a clone is reported for some rows only, either as once, few or many, or as a class for expanded clones.

>TRBV28|TRBJ1-4|once|TRBD1
CASSPSRTDREKGDEKLFF
TGTGCCAGCAGCCCAAGCCGCACTGACAGGGAAAAAGGAGATGAAAAACTGTTTTTT
>TRBV7-9|TRBJ1-2|NA|NA
CASSLRADSLYGYTF
TGTGCCAGCAGCTTACGAGCCGACAGCCTCTATGGCTACACCTTC
>TRBV5-1|TRBJ1-1|NA|NA
CASSPGSFLSTEAFF
TGCGCCAGCAGCCCCGGTAGTTTTTTGAGTACTGAAGCTTTCTTT
>TRBV6-5|TRBJ1-1|NA|TRBD1
CASPRTGAIGAFF
TGTGCCAGCCCCCGGACAGGGGCAATAGGAGCTTTCTTT
>TRBV4-1|TRBJ1-1|NA|NA
CASIGGAHTEAFF
TGCGCCAGCATAGGGGGGGCACACACTGAAGCTTTCTTT
>TRBV7-3|TRBJ2-1|once|TRBD2
CASSPGTSNEQFF
TGTGCCAGCAGCCCCGGGACTAGCAATGAGCAGTTCTTC
>TRBV11-3|TRBJ2-2|NA|TRBD2
CASSSARGGTGELFF
TGTGCCAGCAGCTCAGCACGGGGGGGCACCGGGGAGCTGTTTTTT
>TRBV7-9|TRBJ2-5|NA|NA
CASHWGRDQETQYF
TGTGCCAGCCACTGGGGCCGGGACCAAGAGACCCAGTACTTC
>TRBV7-7|TRBJ2-5|NA|TRBD1
CASSLAIGQGETQYF
TGTGCCAGCAGCTTAGCTATTGGACAGGGTGAGACCCAGTACTTC
>TRBV7-2|TRBJ1-2|few|TRBD1
CASSLAQGVHENYGYTF
TGTGCCAGCAGCTTAGCCCAGGGGGTTCACGAAAACTATGGCTACACCTTC
>TRBV7-9|TRBJ1-5|NA|NA
CASSRTGWGSNQPQHF
TGTGCCAGCAGCCGAACAGGGTGGGGGAGCAATCAGCCCCAGCATTTT
>TRBV6-1|TRBJ1-3|NA|NA
CASSDGSGNTIYF
TGTGCCAGCAGTGACGGTTCGGGAAACACCATATATTTT
>TRBV28|TRBJ1-2|NA|NA
CASSFVEYGYTF
TGTGCCAGCAGTTTCGTAGAATATGGCTACACCTTC
>TRBV20-1|TRBJ1-6|NA|NA
CSASLGESPLHF
TGCAGTGCTAGTTTAGGGGAATCACCCCTCCACTTT
>TRBV19|TRBJ2-1|NA|TRBD2
CASSMVRTSGGLSSYNEQFF
TGTGCCAGTAGTATGGTTCGGACTAGCGGGGGGCTTAGCTCCTACAATGAGCAGTTCTTC
>TRBV19|TRBJ1-5|NA|NA
CASTQGVSSEGAQHF
TGTGCCAGTACCCAAGGTGTGTCCTCGGAAGGGGCCCAGCATTTT
>TRBV5-5|TRBJ2-7|few|TRBD1
CASSFRDRGYEQYF
TGTGCCAGCAGCTTCCGGGACAGGGGCTACGAGCAGTACTTC
>TRBV5-5|TRBJ2-7|NA|NA
CASSSRDTVYEQYF
TGTGCCAGCAGCTCACGGGACACCGTCTACGAGCAGTACTTC
>TRBV30|TRBJ1-1|NA|NA
CAWSLAGNTEAFF
TGTGCCTGGAGTTTGGCGGGGAACACTGAAGCTTTCTTT
>TRBV19|TRBJ2-3|NA|TRBD2
CAAGAGGSTDTQYF
TGTGCGGCGGGGGCGGGGGGGAGCACAGATACGCAGTATTTT
>TRBV2|TRBJ1-1|NA|NA
CASSGAGLNTEAFF
TGTGCCAGCAGTGGGGCAGGGTTGAACACTGAAGCTTTCTTT
>TRBV6-1|TRBJ2-7|NA|TRBD1
CASSNPSGQTYEQYF
TGTGCCAGCAGTAACCCGTCGGGACAGACCTACGAGCAGTACTTC
>TRBV12-3/TRBV12-4|TRBJ2-1|NA|TRBD2
CASSWGGEQFF
TGTGCCAGCAGTTGGGGAGGGGAGCAGTTCTTC
>TRBV29-1|TRBJ1-1|NA|TRBD1
CSVGRGWGTEAFF
TGCAGCGTTGGCAGGGGGTGGGGCACTGAAGCTTTCTTT
>TRBV9|TRBJ2-1|NA|TRBD2
CASTPGLAGAPGQFF
TGTGCCAGCACCCCCGGGCTAGCGGGGGCCCCCGGGCAGTTCTTC
>TRBV19|TRBJ1-1|NA|TRBD1
CASSIRRTGLNTEAFF
TGTGCCAGTAGTATACGCCGGACAGGGCTGAACACTGAAGCTTTCTTT
>TRBV6-1|TRBJ1-1|NA|NA
CASSLSGGKTEAFF
TGTGCCAGCAGTTTGAGCGGGGGGAAGACTGAAGCTTTCTTT
>TRBV5-1|TRBJ2-5|few|NA
CASSGTIKETQYF
TGCGCCAGCAGCGGCACCATCAAAGAGACCCAGTACTTC
>TRBV6-5|TRBJ1-1|NA|NA
CASSPKLNTEAFF
TGTGCCAGCAGTCCCAAGCTGAACACTGAAGCTTTCTTT